This T cell receptor (beta chain) was retrieved from a study of vaccination and CD4 T cells after COVID-19. The CDR3 is made up of 11 amino acids. CDR1 is DFQATT, CDR2 SNEGSKA, per germline (reference sequence). Trimming took off 6 bases at V and 6 bases at J, with 9 bases between the two ends. Scientists ran DNA taken from cultured CD4+ T cells through the Oncomine TCR Beta short-read assay for sequencing. From CD4+ T cells that had been cultured, genomic DNA was extracted. TCRdb itself ran the PCR reads through MiXCR, one entry per CDR3 protein. The sample has some 9,100 distinct CDR3 sequences, under 35% seen once. As to this clonotype: Its cognate antigen is unknown.

The treatment here: approximately 9-day PBMC culture with coronavirus spike peptide pools or control peptides (ViraFEST assay). Ahead of the COVID-19 pandemic (2011-2018), the CD4+ T cells of the unexposed donor were collected. The chain is built from TRBV20-1 and TRBJ2-1; D ambiguous. The specimen sequenced was CD4+ T cells from blood, cultured in vitro. This receptor was obtained from a human donor in good health. CDR3 protein: CSADEANEQFF. The CDR3 DNA reads as TGCAGTGCCGACGAGGCCAATGAGCAGTTCTTC.